This T cell receptor beta chain was documented in a study of neurological immune-mediated disorders. In its sample, this clonotype was seen many times. What it recognizes is unknown. Regarding the study as a whole: Expansion of TCR clones was greatest in HTLV-1-associated myelopathy and smallest in multiple sclerosis, where it fell below that of healthy controls.

The cDNA was produced through 5'RACE with 10-nucleotide random UMIs. MiXCR, run by TCRdb on the 5' RACE reads, gives a single entry per CDR3 protein. The table lists about 44,000 distinct CDR3 sequences, 20% to 25% of them singletons. The CDR3 is made up of 15 amino acids. Germline V CDR1 and CDR2: LGHNA, YNFKEQ. V was shortened by 4 bases and J by 5 bases, with 17 bases between the two germline ends. Indicated time point: technical triplicate 3. PBMCs numbering 2 million and stored at -80 C yielded the unsorted libraries. The chain has TRBV4-2 and TRBJ1-1; D not resolved. The sample taken for sequencing was PBMCs. This clonotype originated in a man aged 60 to 69 with HTLV-1-associated myelopathy (HAM/TSP). The CDR3 spells CASSPGGGSETEAFF. CDR3 DNA: TGTGCCAGCAGCCCCGGTGGAGGGTCTGAAACTGAAGCTTTCTTT.